Presented here are 28 T cell receptor beta chains from one specimen sequenced in a study of blood T cells in healthy people across ages (dated by TCRdb to between 2014 and 2016). Libraries were made using 5' RACE. This sample was sequenced with an Illumina HiSeq 2500. The second PCR ran for roughly 7 to 11 cycles and used a J-beta primer mix along with a sample-barcoded 5' primer. The public reads were reanalyzed by TCRdb: fastp trimming at Q25, MiXCR alignment, in-frame beta chains only. Merged by CDR3 protein, the rows form single entries marked with the most common genes and DNA. In all, the sample holds approximately 1.5 million distinct CDR3 sequences, and around 35% of those were seen once. The top ten constitute around 10% of the sample. Material: blood. These receptors originate from a woman in her twenties or thirties in good health.

This clonotype was counted only a few times. The chain joins TRBV4-1 to TRBJ2-5, with D possibly being TRBD2 (6 bases). Germline V lookup: CDR1 MGHRA, CDR2 YSYEKL. This CDR3 comprises 15 residues. V lost 0 bases to trimming and J lost 7 bases, with 15 bases between them. The CDR3 DNA sequence: TGCGCCAGCAGCCAAGAGGAAGGGGACGGGGGGACCCAGTACTTC. This encodes CASSQEEGDGGTQYF.

The chain uses TRBV5-1 and TRBJ2-7, with D possibly matching TRBD1 (6 bases). Germline CDR1 and CDR2: SGHRS and YFSETQ. The CDR3 length is 15 residues. Trimming pared 2 bases from V and 0 bases from J, leaving 12 bases between. CDR3 DNA sequence: TGCGCCAGCAGCTTAGCCGACAGGCTCTCCTACGAGCAGTACTTC. This sequence encodes CASSLADRLSYEQYF.

In the case of this clonotype: Mismatch with germline at one junction end may stem from a read error. The chain combines TRBV11-2 with TRBJ2-3; 10 nucleotides align to TRBD2. The germline V gene encodes CDR1 SGHAT and CDR2 FQNNGV. The CDR3 runs to 17 residues. CDR3 DNA sequence: TGTGCCAGCAGCCCCTATTCTAGCGGGGGTACCACAGATACGCGGTATTTT. Translated, it gives CASSPYSSGGTTDTRYF.

This clonotype came up a few times. This rearrangement joins TRBV27 to TRBJ1-1; tentative D call: TRBD1 (6 bases). This CDR3 spans 19 amino acids. Trimming cost V 2 bases and J 1 base, with 23 bases left between them. Germline loops: CDR1 MNHEY, CDR2 SMNVEV (reference sequence). The CDR3 coding sequence is TGTGCCAGCAGTTTAGGGTTGGGGGGACACCGAAGACCGAACACTGAAGCTTTCTTT. It encodes CASSLGLGGHRRPNTEAFF.

The rearrangement uses TRBV12-5 and TRBJ2-2; D is undetermined. V lost 1 base and J 6 bases, leaving 12 bases between the germline ends. This CDR3 comprises 15 residues. Germline V lookup: CDR1 LGHNT, CDR2 FRNRAP. CDR3 loop: CASGLDTVGSGELFF. CDR3 DNA: TGTGCTAGTGGTTTGGACACTGTGGGCTCCGGGGAGCTGTTTTTT.

To note about this clonotype: One base away lies a much larger clone, so this may be a sequencing read error. This chain uses TRBV29-1 with TRBJ2-7; 7 nucleotides agree with TRBD1. V dropped 6 bases and J dropped 12; count of bases not matched to a gene: 14. The germline CDR1 and CDR2 sequences are SQVTM and ANQGSEA. The CDR3 consists of 12 residues. The CDR3 sequence is CSVRGIGETLYF. As DNA, the CDR3 is TGCAGCGTCAGGGGGATTGGAGAGACCCTGTACTTC.

This chain joins TRBV28 and TRBJ2-7, with TRBD2 as a possible D gene (7 bases). With 6 bases removed from V and 5 bases from J, the gap between germline ends came to 11 bases. This CDR3 is 12 amino acids long. The germline gives CDR1 MDHEN, CDR2 SYDVKM. CDR3 in DNA: TGTGCCAGCAGGGGGGGGGCCCACGAGCAGTACTTC. This sequence encodes CASRGGAHEQYF.

Only a few counts were recorded for this clonotype. CDR3 amino acids: CSASALQFNEQETQYF. The CDR3 DNA reads as TGCAGTGCTAGTGCCCTACAGTTTAACGAGCAAGAGACCCAGTACTTC. The rearrangement uses TRBV20-1 and TRBJ2-5, with D uncertain. CDR1 is DFQATT, CDR2 SNEGSKA, per germline (reference sequence). The V end lost 3 bases, the J end lost 2 bases, and 19 bases lay between the germline ends. The CDR3 totals 16 residues.

This clonotype was detected many times. This chain links TRBV10-3 with TRBJ2-1; D possibly corresponds to TRBD1 (6 bases). Trimming left V 3 bases short and J 7 bases short, with 10 bases between. The CDR3 is made up of 13 amino acids. Germline V gene data show CDR1 as ENHRY and CDR2 as SYGVKD. In DNA form, the CDR3 reads TGTGCCATCAGTGAATATAGGGGGAATGAGCAGTTCTTC. This translates into CAISEYRGNEQFF.

The V and J genes are TRBV7-6 and TRBJ2-5; no clear D gene. The last part of the DNA fits TRBJ2-7 better; the J call may be wrong. Germline CDR1 SGHVS, CDR2 FNYEAQ. The CDR3 consists of 15 residues. The CDR3 bases are TGTGCCAGCAGCTTAGGACCTCCTCGACCCGACGAGCAGTACTTC. It codes for CASSLGPPRPDEQYF.

The rearrangement joins TRBV5-1 to TRBJ2-1; 10 nucleotides agree with TRBD1. From germline, CDR1 is SGHRS and CDR2 YFSETQ. The CDR3 is made up of 15 amino acids. V gave up 2 bases and J gave up 7 bases; unmatched junction bases: 6. CDR3 residues: CASSFRDRGPNEQFF. In DNA, the CDR3 is TGCGCCAGCAGCTTCCGGGACAGGGGTCCTAATGAGCAGTTCTTC.

The chain has TRBV20-1 and TRBJ2-1; 8 bases match TRBD2. The CDR3 is made up of 15 amino acids. The V gene end was trimmed by 5 bases and the J gene end by 4 bases; junction bases not matched to a gene: 10. Germline V gene lookup returns CDR1 DFQATT and CDR2 SNEGSKA (reference sequence). The CDR3 DNA reads as TGCAGTGCTTTAACGGGGAGCGGGGGATACAATGAGCAGTTCTTC. Translated: CSALTGSGGYNEQFF.

This sequence joins TRBV7-2 and TRBJ2-3; D is tentatively TRBD1 or TRBD2 (5 bases each). Between the trimmed V and J ends, which lost 1 base and 8 bases, there was a span of 13 bases. This CDR3 comprises 14 residues. The germline gives CDR1 SGHTA, CDR2 FQGNSA. CDR3 in amino acids: CASSLGARGRTQYF. DNA for the CDR3: TGTGCCAGCAGCTTAGGGGCCCGGGGCCGTACGCAGTATTTT.

This chain uses TRBV4-1 with TRBJ2-7; the D is unclear. The V end was cut by 0 bases, the J end by 4 bases, with 7 bases between. This CDR3 comprises 13 residues. Looked up from germline, CDR1 is MGHRA and CDR2 is YSYEKL. The CDR3 region is CASSQDQSYEQYF. The CDR3, as DNA: TGCGCCAGCAGCCAAGATCAGTCGTACGAGCAGTACTTC.

This clonotype was observed a handful of times. The rearrangement uses TRBV20-1 and TRBJ1-1; 8 bases match TRBD1. J gave up 6 bases and V 3 bases, and 9 bases lay outside the gene matches. Per germline, CDR1 DFQATT and CDR2 SNEGSKA (reference sequence). The length of the CDR3 is 14 residues. The CDR3: CSARAYGQGAEAFF. CDR3 nucleotide sequence: TGCAGTGCTAGGGCCTACGGACAGGGAGCTGAAGCTTTCTTT.

As concerns this clonotype: One end of the junction does not line up with germline, which may come from a read error. V is TRBV28 and J is TRBJ2-5; a weak D match, TRBD1 (7 bases). Germline assignment: CDR1 MDHEN and CDR2 SYDVKM. The CDR3 has 16 residues. The CDR3 loop reads CASSSIRRDRLETRYF. The CDR3 coding sequence is TGTGCCAGCAGTTCGATCCGGAGGGACAGATTGGAGACCCGGTACTTC.

This chain connects TRBV30 to TRBJ2-1; the D is unclear. Trimming took 2 bases from V and 5 from J, leaving 10 bases between them. Germline CDR1 GTSNPN, CDR2 SVGIG (reference sequence). This CDR3 region has 13 residues. CDR3 bases: TGTGCCTGGAGTAGGGTTTGGGACAATGAGCAGTTCTTC. Protein: CAWSRVWDNEQFF.

The rearrangement links TRBV2 to TRBJ2-5; 10 bases fit TRBD2. Germline V gene lookup returns CDR1 SNHLY and CDR2 FYNNEI. V gave up 7 bases and J gave up 5 bases; unmatched junction bases: 7. This CDR3 has 14 amino acids. The CDR3 DNA sequence: TGTGCCAGCAAACTAGCGGGAACCAAGGAGACCCAGTACTTC. It specifies CASKLAGTKETQYF.

This clonotype is a singleton in its sample. The J gene is TRBJ2-1, the V gene TRBV7-2, with 8 bases lining up with TRBD2. Near its end, the DNA agrees better with TRBJ2-7, so the J call may be wrong. The germline V gene has CDR1 SGHTA and CDR2 FQGNSA. The CDR3 loop spans 15 amino acids. The CDR3 is CASSSSGSISNEQYF. CDR3 in DNA: TGTGCCAGCAGCTCGAGCGGGAGTATTTCCAACGAGCAGTACTTC.

The chain joins TRBV6-5 to TRBJ2-3; D gene uncertain. Trimming pared 0 bases from V and 6 bases from J, leaving 7 bases between. The CDR3 runs 13 residues. CDR1 MNHEY and CDR2 SVGAGI come from the germline V gene. The DNA for the CDR3 is TGTGCCAGCAGTTACTCGACGTCGGATACGCAGTATTTT. Its translation is CASSYSTSDTQYF.

This clonotype was recorded a few times. A much larger clone differs from this one at a single base, so this may be a read error. This chain links TRBV29-1 with TRBJ2-5; D is unresolved. The germline V gene encodes CDR1 SQVTM and CDR2 ANQGSEA. The V end lost 2 bases, the J end lost 11 bases, and 9 bases lay between the germline ends. The CDR3 is 10 amino acids. The CDR3 loop reads CSVEYNEQYF. In DNA form, the CDR3 reads TGCAGCGTTGAATACAATGAGCAGTACTTC.

This chain connects TRBV20-1 to TRBJ2-1, with 7 bases identical to TRBD2. Germline V gene lookup returns CDR1 DFQATT and CDR2 SNEGSKA (reference sequence). V dropped 6 bases and J dropped 7; count of bases not matched to a gene: 6. The CDR3 runs to 12 residues. The CDR3 protein is CSADGAGNEQFF. In nucleotides, the CDR3 is TGCAGTGCCGACGGAGCGGGGAATGAGCAGTTCTTC.

The CDR3 nucleotides read TGCGCCAGCAGCTTCGGGACAATAGGGACCACTGAAGCTTTCTTT. Its translation is CASSFGTIGTTEAFF. The V call is TRBV5-1, the J call TRBJ1-1; possibly TRBD1 for D (6 bases). The CDR3 is made up of 15 amino acids. The germline V and J ends were trimmed by 2 bases and 4 bases, with 15 bases remaining between them. The germline gives CDR1 SGHRS, CDR2 YFSETQ.

This clonotype appeared a few times. V usage is TRBV6-1 and J usage is TRBJ2-3; no clear D gene. CDR1 MNHNS and CDR2 SASEGT come from the germline V gene. Trimming removed 2 bases from V and 3 bases from J, with 9 bases in between. CDR3 length: 14 amino acids. In nucleotides, the CDR3 is TGTGCCAGCAGTGAAAGTAAGGCTACAGATACGCAGTATTTT. Translated, it gives CASSESKATDTQYF.

This clonotype was picked up a small number of times. The gene calls are TRBV7-8 and TRBJ2-7; 8 bases are shared with TRBD2. The germline CDR1 and CDR2 sequences are SGHVS and FQNEAQ. Unmatched junction bases numbered 5, after V lost 1 base and J lost 3 bases. The length of the CDR3 is 15 residues. As DNA, the CDR3 is TGTGCCAGCAGCTTAGTTACTAGCGGAGACTACGAGCAGTACTTC. Translating it yields CASSLVTSGDYEQYF.

The chain joins TRBV7-2 to TRBJ2-6; D may be TRBD2 (5 bases). V was cut by 6 bases and J by 0 bases, with 12 bases left in between. Germline CDR1 is SGHTA and CDR2 is FQGNSA. The CDR3 loop spans 16 amino acids. Here the CDR3 reads CASSWRHSSGANVLTF. The DNA of the CDR3 is TGTGCCAGCAGTTGGAGGCACAGCTCTGGGGCCAACGTCCTGACTTTC.

The rearrangement links TRBV5-1 to TRBJ1-2; 7 bases are shared with TRBD1. Germline V lookup: CDR1 SGHRS, CDR2 YFSETQ. The CDR3 consists of 14 residues. V was pared by 4 bases and J by 2 bases, with 5 bases of the junction left unmatched. As DNA, the CDR3 is TGCGCCAGCAGCCGCGGACAGGAAAACTATGGCTACACCTTC. It yields the protein CASSRGQENYGYTF.

This clonotype was detected only once. This chain joins TRBV7-9 and TRBJ2-6; 7 positions agree with TRBD2. This CDR3 has 20 amino acids. Germline V gene data show CDR1 as SEHNR and CDR2 as FQNEAQ (reference sequence). With 2 bases clipped from V and 2 bases from J, the junction kept 15 bases outside the gene matches. CDR3 DNA: TGTGCCAGCAGCTTATCTGGCGGGAGTCCCCGGACGGCTGGGGCCAACGTCCTGACTTTC. This encodes CASSLSGGSPRTAGANVLTF.